This entry lists 4 T cell receptor beta chains sequenced from one sample in a study of T cell repertoires in cytomegalovirus infection. TCRdb re-called the reads with MiXCR, one entry per CDR3 protein. The sample lists around 240,000 distinct CDR3 sequences, over 20% seen once, with 15% to 20% in the top ten. The sequenced material came from CD8+ T cells from PBMCs. All receptors come from a human donor in good health (CMV status not recorded). Some clones in this sample may be carry-over from other donors' samples.

In its sample, this clonotype was seen a few times. V and J are TRBV19 and TRBJ1-2, with D hard to call. The CDR3 runs to 14 residues. Deletions cut 4 bases from V and 3 bases from J, with 12 bases between. The germline V gene has CDR1 LNHDA and CDR2 SQIVND (reference sequence). This CDR3 reads CASSKRRTDYGYTF. The CDR3 bases are TGTGCCAGTAGTAAGAGACGGACGGACTATGGCTACACCTTC.

J is TRBJ2-7 and V is TRBV6-6, with TRBD1 matching over 8 bases. Trimming at V came to 2 bases and at J to 2 bases, leaving 5 bases not matched to a gene. Germline-derived CDR1 and CDR2 are MNHNY and SVGAGI (reference sequence). The CDR3 is 15 residues long. The CDR3: CASSYEAGGPYEQYF. CDR3 DNA sequence: TGTGCCAGCAGTTACGAGGCAGGGGGCCCCTACGAGCAGTACTTC.

There are a few counts of this clonotype. V gene TRBV2 combines with J gene TRBJ2-3, with 11 positions matching TRBD1. V shed 0 bases, J shed 3 bases, and the junction held 5 bases outside the gene matches. Germline-derived CDR1 and CDR2 are SNHLY and FYNNEI. The CDR3 covers 17 residues. Written as DNA, the CDR3 is TGTGCCAGCAGTGAAGCGCTTTGGGACAGGGGGACAGATACGCAGTATTTT. It yields the protein CASSEALWDRGTDTQYF. Combining the CDR3 with reference TRBV2 and TRBJ2-3 gives the whole variable domain EPEVTQTPSHQVTQMGQEVILRCVPISNHLYFYWYRQILGQKVEFLVSFYNNEISEKSEIFDDQFSVERPDGSNFTLKIRSTKLEDSAMYFCASSEALWDRGTDTQYFGPGTRLTVL.

This clonotype was recorded many times. The DNA for the CDR3 is TGTGCCAGCACCACGACAGGGGCTTTTGATGGCTACACCTTC. As protein: CASTTTGAFDGYTF. V usage is TRBV7-2 and J usage is TRBJ1-2; the match to TRBD1 covers 8 bases. This CDR3 spans 14 amino acids. J lost 6 bases, V lost 7 bases, and 10 bases had no gene match. Looked up from germline, CDR1 is SGHTA and CDR2 is FQGNSA.